The 4 T cell receptor beta chains below come from one sample, sequenced in a study of post-analysis software for immune sequencing data. Overall study findings and caveats: Compared with controls, patients had more of about 5 TRBV segments, including TRBV5-6, TRBV5-1 and TRBV20-1.

Unique-molecular-identifier-tagged TCR beta cDNA libraries were used. One entry per CDR3 protein results from TCRdb running MiXCR on the PCR reads. In the table there are approximately 400,000 distinct CDR3 sequences, roughly 38% of which are singletons. No antigen has been assigned to these receptors. Material: blood. The receptors stem from a girl aged 10 to 17 with multiple sclerosis.

This clonotype was counted a few times. The chain joins TRBV11-1 to TRBJ2-1; D remains unclear. Trimming removed 4 bases from V and 0 bases from J, with 10 bases in between. This CDR3 contains 15 residues. Germline V CDR1 and CDR2: SGHAT, FQDESV (reference sequence). This CDR3 is CASSYKLSSYNEQFF. In DNA form, the CDR3 reads TGTGCCAGCAGCTACAAACTCAGCTCCTACAATGAGCAGTTCTTC.

V is TRBV7-9 and J is TRBJ1-1, with D tentatively TRBD1 (6 bases). CDR1 and CDR2 (germline): SEHNR, FQNEAQ (reference sequence). CDR3 length: 15 amino acids. The V end lost 5 bases, the J end lost 5 bases, and 18 bases lay between the germline ends. Here the CDR3 DNA reads TGTGCCAGCAGCCGCACCGGGGGCTTTGAAACTGAAGCTTTCTTT. Its protein is CASSRTGGFETEAFF.

Concerning this clonotype: The CDR3 does not close with the conserved phenylalanine or tryptophan, likely indicating a read error. V gene TRBV5-1 combines with J gene TRBJ1-1; unclear D gene. CDR1 and CDR2 from the germline V gene are SGHRS and YFSETQ. This CDR3 contains 14 residues. V was trimmed by 0 bases and J by 1 base, leaving 7 bases between them. The DNA for the CDR3 is TGCGCCAGCAGCTTGGCCCGGAGGAACACTGAAGCTTTCTCT. Its protein is CASSLARRNTEAFS.

This chain links TRBV29-1 with TRBJ1-2; D ambiguous. The CDR3 has 11 residues. Germline CDR1 reads SQVTM; CDR2 reads ANQGSEA. The V end lost 7 bases, the J end lost 8 bases, and 14 bases lay between the germline ends. CDR3 sequence (DNA): TGCAGCGCTATTGGAGGAAACGGCTACACCTTC. It specifies CSAIGGNGYTF.